Listed below are T cell receptor beta chains from one sample, sequenced in a study of regulatory T cells in long-lasting Graves disease. TCRdb called the multiplex PCR reads again in MiXCR, with one record for every CDR3 protein. The sample holds about 470,000 distinct CDR3 sequences, about a fifth seen once. Sequenced here: peripheral blood mononuclear cells (PBMCs), sampled when the disease was refractory, from a patient treated with antithyroid drugs. The receptor source for this set is a female donor with Graves disease. The CDR3 runs from the conserved cysteine through the conserved F or W. D genes are given only for firm matches. Only part of the rows carry a size: once, few, many, or a class if the clone is expanded.

cdr3_aa	cdr3_nt	d_call	v_call	j_call	clone_size
CASSLSPDSGNTIYF	TGTGCCAGCAGCTTGTCCCCGGACTCTGGAAACACCATATATTTT	.	TRBV5-6	TRBJ1-3	few
CAISPDRGISYEQYF	TGTGCCATCAGTCCTGACAGGGGAATTTCCTACGAGCAGTACTTC	TRBD1	TRBV10-3	TRBJ2-7	many
CASSQQYGIGEQYF	TGTGCCAGCAGCCAGCAGTATGGCATCGGCGAGCAGTACTTC	.	TRBV3-1	TRBJ2-7	.
CASSYSSGRFNTGELFF	TGTGCCAGCAGTTATAGTAGCGGGAGGTTCAACACCGGGGAGCTGTTTTTT	TRBD2	TRBV6-9	TRBJ2-2	.
CASNPTGTAYGYTF	TGTGCCAGCAACCCAACCGGGACAGCCTATGGCTACACCTTC	TRBD1	TRBV12-3/TRBV12-4	TRBJ1-2	many
CASSSTGSLYYEQYF	TGTGCCAGCAGTTCGACAGGGTCACTCTACTACGAGCAGTACTTC	TRBD1	TRBV27	TRBJ2-7	many
CASTRTYLNTEAFF	TGTGCCAGCACCCGGACGTACCTGAACACTGAAGCTTTCTTT	.	TRBV27	TRBJ1-1	few
CASTWTGTEAFF	TGTGCCAGCACTTGGACGGGCACTGAAGCTTTCTTT	.	TRBV12-3/TRBV12-4	TRBJ1-1	many
CASSVFSSGSLAGEQYF	TGTGCCAGCAGCGTATTTAGCTCTGGCTCCCTAGCGGGGGAGCAGTACTTC	TRBD2	TRBV9	TRBJ2-7	few
CAWRGLADYEQYF	TGTGCCTGGCGTGGACTAGCGGACTACGAGCAGTACTTC	TRBD2	TRBV30	TRBJ2-7	many
CSVATDSSYEQYF	TGCAGCGTCGCCACAGATTCATCCTACGAGCAGTACTTC	.	TRBV29-1	TRBJ2-7	few
CSARSGGGRSNQPQHF	TGCAGTGCCCGATCTGGAGGGGGCAGGAGCAATCAGCCCCAGCATTTT	TRBD1	TRBV20-1	TRBJ1-5	few
CASRRDPNQPQHF	TGTGCCAGCCGACGGGACCCAAATCAGCCCCAGCATTTT	.	TRBV28	TRBJ1-5	many
CASSWDRPFTDTQYF	TGTGCCAGCAGTTGGGACAGACCCTTCACAGATACGCAGTATTTT	TRBD1	TRBV28	TRBJ2-3	.
CASSLRAEQYF	TGTGCCAGCAGTTTAAGAGCGGAGCAGTACTTC	.	TRBV12-3/TRBV12-4	TRBJ2-7	once
CASSLPGTGKQYF	TGTGCCAGCAGCCTACCGGGGACAGGCAAGCAGTACTTC	TRBD1	TRBV11-1	TRBJ2-7	.
CAAKAVQETQYF	TGTGCCGCGAAGGCAGTCCAAGAGACCCAGTACTTC	.	TRBV6-2/TRBV6-3	TRBJ2-5	.